Listed below are T cell receptor beta chains from one sample, sequenced in a study of CD8+ T cells in alopecia areata. Assay used: immunoSEQ multiplex PCR; TCRdb lists only in-frame clones, some missing. This sample has 140,000 to 150,000 clones; around 49% occur once, and the top ten carry more than 0.95%. The input for sequencing was CD4+ T cells sorted from blood, taken at week 0. All receptors come from a human donor with alopecia areata. Each CDR3 is given with its conserved first and last residue. Each record gives: J gene, D gene, V gene, clone size, CDR3 protein, CDR3 DNA. The D gene is left open where the match is weak. Clone size is stated in some rows and not others, as once, few, many or a class when expanded.

j_gene: TRBJ2-1
d_gene: .
v_gene: TRBV7-9
abundance: .
CDR3aa: CASSPPDLGALPYNEQFF
CDR3nt: TGTGCCAGCAGCCCTCCCGACCTGGGGGCCCTTCCCTACAATGAGCAGTTCTTC

j_gene: TRBJ2-1
d_gene: TRBD2
v_gene: TRBV25-1
abundance: .
CDR3aa: CASSDAGGSYNEQFF
CDR3nt: TGTGCCAGCAGTGATGCGGGGGGCTCCTACAATGAGCAGTTCTTC

j_gene: TRBJ1-4
d_gene: .
v_gene: TRBV2
abundance: .
CDR3aa: CASIRDEREKLFF
CDR3nt: TGTGCCAGCATAAGGGACGAAAGGGAAAAACTGTTTTTT

j_gene: TRBJ2-2
d_gene: .
v_gene: TRBV2
abundance: .
CDR3aa: CASRMTFTGELFF
CDR3nt: TGTGCCAGCAGGATGACTTTCACCGGGGAGCTGTTTTTT

j_gene: TRBJ2-5
d_gene: .
v_gene: TRBV5-1
abundance: few
CDR3aa: CASSPGPGEMTQYF
CDR3nt: TGCGCCAGCAGCCCCGGGCCGGGAGAGATGACCCAGTACTTC

j_gene: TRBJ1-1
d_gene: TRBD1
v_gene: TRBV11-1
abundance: .
CDR3aa: CASSRGQASANTEAFF
CDR3nt: TGTGCCAGCAGCAGAGGACAGGCCTCCGCGAACACTGAAGCTTTCTTT

j_gene: TRBJ2-3
d_gene: .
v_gene: TRBV29-1
abundance: .
CDR3aa: CSVTPAQRPDTQYF
CDR3nt: TGCAGCGTGACCCCAGCCCAACGCCCAGATACGCAGTATTTT

j_gene: TRBJ2-5
d_gene: .
v_gene: TRBV7-9
abundance: few
CDR3aa: CASSQPARGQETQYF
CDR3nt: TGTGCCAGCAGCCAACCGGCTCGGGGGCAAGAGACCCAGTACTTC

j_gene: TRBJ2-1
d_gene: TRBD1
v_gene: TRBV4-3
abundance: .
CDR3aa: CASSQETGGEQFF
CDR3nt: TGCGCCAGCAGCCAAGAAACAGGGGGGGAGCAGTTCTTC

j_gene: TRBJ2-5
d_gene: .
v_gene: TRBV30
abundance: .
CDR3aa: CAWSVPRPREETQYF
CDR3nt: TGTGCCTGGAGTGTACCCAGGCCCAGGGAAGAGACCCAGTACTTC

j_gene: TRBJ2-7
d_gene: .
v_gene: TRBV29-1
abundance: .
CDR3aa: CSVEAVDEQYF
CDR3nt: TGCAGCGTTGAAGCGGTAGACGAGCAGTACTTC

j_gene: TRBJ2-7
d_gene: .
v_gene: TRBV30
abundance: .
CDR3aa: CARGQWGASYEQYF
CDR3nt: TGTGCTCGGGGACAGTGGGGGGCGTCCTACGAGCAGTACTTC

j_gene: TRBJ2-5
d_gene: TRBD1
v_gene: TRBV29-1
abundance: .
CDR3aa: CSVDRGQETQYF
CDR3nt: TGCAGCGTCGACAGGGGCCAAGAGACCCAGTACTTC

j_gene: TRBJ1-1
d_gene: .
v_gene: TRBV21-1
abundance: few
CDR3aa: CASSILKVRGTEAFF
CDR3nt: TGTGCCAGCAGCATCCTGAAAGTACGGGGGACTGAAGCTTTCTTT

j_gene: TRBJ2-5
d_gene: TRBD2
v_gene: TRBV15
abundance: .
CDR3aa: CATRAGQETQYF
CDR3nt: TGTGCCACCAGAGCGGGGCAAGAGACCCAGTACTTC

j_gene: TRBJ2-1
d_gene: .
v_gene: TRBV29-1
abundance: .
CDR3aa: CSVPGLFYNEQFF
CDR3nt: TGCAGCGTCCCGGGACTGTTCTACAATGAGCAGTTCTTC

j_gene: TRBJ1-3
d_gene: .
v_gene: TRBV5-1
abundance: few
CDR3aa: CASSLALGNTIYF
CDR3nt: TGCGCCAGCAGCTTAGCCCTCGGAAACACCATATATTTT

j_gene: TRBJ1-1
d_gene: .
v_gene: TRBV29-1
abundance: .
CDR3aa: CSVEERGRRNTEAFF
CDR3nt: TGCAGCGTTGAAGAACGAGGGAGGAGGAACACTGAAGCTTTCTTT

j_gene: TRBJ1-4
d_gene: .
v_gene: TRBV30
abundance: .
CDR3aa: CAWARGADEKLFF
CDR3nt: TGTGCCTGGGCCAGGGGTGCGGATGAAAAACTGTTTTTT

j_gene: TRBJ2-4
d_gene: TRBD2
v_gene: TRBV6-5
abundance: once
CDR3aa: CASRPLSIAGLPKHF
CDR3nt: TGTGCCAGCAGGCCTCTATCAATAGCGGGACTGCCTAAGCACTTC

j_gene: TRBJ1-2
d_gene: .
v_gene: TRBV2
abundance: .
CDR3aa: CASSEGSGANYGYTF
CDR3nt: TGTGCCAGCAGTGAGGGTTCTGGAGCTAACTATGGCTACACCTTC

j_gene: TRBJ2-5
d_gene: .
v_gene: TRBV7-3
abundance: many
CDR3aa: CASSPDQTGPQYF
CDR3nt: TGTGCCAGCAGCCCAGACCAGACAGGTCCCCAGTACTTC

j_gene: TRBJ2-1
d_gene: .
v_gene: TRBV7-8
abundance: few
CDR3aa: CASSYTGTTNYNEQFF
CDR3nt: TGTGCCAGCAGCTACACCGGGACAACTAACTACAATGAGCAGTTCTTC

j_gene: TRBJ2-5
d_gene: .
v_gene: TRBV2
abundance: .
CDR3aa: CASSVHETQYF
CDR3nt: TGTGCCAGCAGTGTGCACGAGACCCAGTACTTC

j_gene: TRBJ1-5
d_gene: .
v_gene: TRBV30
abundance: once
CDR3aa: CAWSVRENQPQHF
CDR3nt: TGTGCCTGGAGTGTGAGAGAAAATCAGCCCCAGCATTTT

j_gene: TRBJ2-3
d_gene: .
v_gene: TRBV25-1
abundance: .
CDR3aa: CASSEYKGRDTQYF
CDR3nt: TGTGCCAGCAGTGAATATAAGGGCCGGGATACGCAGTATTTT

j_gene: TRBJ2-2
d_gene: .
v_gene: TRBV29-1
abundance: .
CDR3aa: CSVVGPTNTGELFF
CDR3nt: TGCAGCGTTGTAGGTCCCACGAACACCGGGGAGCTGTTTTTT

j_gene: TRBJ2-5
d_gene: TRBD1
v_gene: TRBV2
abundance: .
CDR3aa: CASRTQGAETQYF
CDR3nt: TGTGCCAGCAGAACACAGGGGGCAGAGACCCAGTACTTC

j_gene: TRBJ1-1
d_gene: .
v_gene: TRBV7-8
abundance: few
CDR3aa: CASSLGDVNTEAFF
CDR3nt: TGTGCCAGCAGCTTAGGTGATGTAAACACTGAAGCTTTCTTT

j_gene: TRBJ1-4
d_gene: .
v_gene: TRBV30
abundance: .
CDR3aa: CATGRTTNEKLFF
CDR3nt: TGTGCCACGGGACGGACAACTAATGAAAAACTGTTTTTT

j_gene: TRBJ2-6
d_gene: .
v_gene: TRBV7-9
abundance: .
CDR3aa: CASSSGLAPGANVLTF
CDR3nt: TGTGCCAGCAGCTCGGGTTTGGCGCCTGGGGCCAACGTCCTGACTTTC

j_gene: TRBJ1-1
d_gene: TRBD1
v_gene: TRBV30
abundance: once
CDR3aa: CAWIPRTGWLGEAFF
CDR3nt: TGTGCCTGGATACCCCGGACAGGATGGCTAGGAGAAGCTTTCTTT

j_gene: TRBJ1-5
d_gene: .
v_gene: TRBV7-8
abundance: .
CDR3aa: CASSSGGGSNQPQHF
CDR3nt: TGTGCCAGCAGCTCAGGTGGCGGAAGCAATCAGCCCCAGCATTTT

j_gene: TRBJ2-7
d_gene: .
v_gene: TRBV5-1
abundance: once
CDR3aa: CASSSEPYEQYF
CDR3nt: TGCGCCAGCAGCTCCGAACCGTACGAGCAGTACTTC

j_gene: TRBJ1-1
d_gene: .
v_gene: TRBV7-9
abundance: .
CDR3aa: CASSLARDWTEAFF
CDR3nt: TGTGCCAGCAGCTTAGCCAGGGACTGGACTGAAGCTTTCTTT

j_gene: TRBJ1-5
d_gene: .
v_gene: TRBV2
abundance: few
CDR3aa: CASSEALWPQHF
CDR3nt: TGTGCCAGCAGTGAAGCGCTGTGGCCCCAGCATTTT

j_gene: TRBJ2-1
d_gene: .
v_gene: TRBV4-3
abundance: few
CDR3aa: CASSQDASEQFF
CDR3nt: TGCGCCAGCAGCCAAGATGCCAGTGAGCAGTTCTTC

j_gene: TRBJ2-5
d_gene: TRBD1
v_gene: TRBV2
abundance: once
CDR3aa: CASSNRGETQYF
CDR3nt: TGTGCCAGCAGTAACAGGGGGGAGACCCAGTACTTC

j_gene: TRBJ1-5
d_gene: TRBD1
v_gene: TRBV30
abundance: few
CDR3aa: CALGTDSNQPQHF
CDR3nt: TGTGCCTTGGGGACAGATAGCAATCAGCCCCAGCATTTT

j_gene: TRBJ2-3
d_gene: .
v_gene: TRBV5-4
abundance: .
CDR3aa: CASSRASGGTDTQYF
CDR3nt: TGTGCCAGCAGCCGGGCCTCCGGGGGCACAGATACGCAGTATTTT

j_gene: TRBJ2-7
d_gene: .
v_gene: TRBV19
abundance: .
CDR3aa: CASSSLASSYEQYF
CDR3nt: TGTGCCAGTAGTAGCCTAGCGTCCTCCTACGAGCAGTACTTC

j_gene: TRBJ2-3
d_gene: .
v_gene: TRBV5-1
abundance: .
CDR3aa: CASSSTRAPNTQYF
CDR3nt: TGCGCCAGCAGCTCGACCCGAGCGCCTAATACGCAGTATTTT

j_gene: TRBJ2-7
d_gene: TRBD1
v_gene: TRBV18
abundance: .
CDR3aa: CASSLAGTGDYEQYF
CDR3nt: TGTGCCAGCTCACTAGCCGGGACAGGGGACTACGAGCAGTACTTC

j_gene: TRBJ1-5
d_gene: .
v_gene: TRBV27
abundance: .
CDR3aa: CASSLRVGTVHQPQHF
CDR3nt: TGTGCCAGCAGTTTAAGGGTAGGGACGGTCCATCAGCCCCAGCATTTT

j_gene: TRBJ1-2
d_gene: .
v_gene: TRBV20-1
abundance: once
CDR3aa: CSHLLGYTF
CDR3nt: TGCAGTCATCTCCTAGGCTACACCTTC

j_gene: TRBJ2-1
d_gene: TRBD2
v_gene: TRBV29-1
abundance: few
CDR3aa: CSVEILAGGPINEQFF
CDR3nt: TGCAGCGTTGAAATACTAGCGGGAGGGCCGATCAATGAGCAGTTCTTC

j_gene: TRBJ2-7
d_gene: .
v_gene: TRBV4-1
abundance: .
CDR3aa: CASSQGDIGPYEQYF
CDR3nt: TGCGCCAGCAGCCAAGGAGACATCGGGCCCTACGAGCAGTACTTC

j_gene: TRBJ2-5
d_gene: TRBD2
v_gene: TRBV5-1
abundance: .
CDR3aa: CASSFRTSGRYQETQYF
CDR3nt: TGCGCCAGCAGCTTCCGGACTAGCGGGAGGTACCAAGAGACCCAGTACTTC

j_gene: TRBJ2-3
d_gene: TRBD1
v_gene: TRBV7-2
abundance: few
CDR3aa: CASSPPSGGAGTDTQYF
CDR3nt: TGTGCCAGCAGCCCTCCCTCAGGGGGCGCCGGAACAGATACGCAGTATTTT

j_gene: TRBJ2-4
d_gene: TRBD2
v_gene: TRBV27
abundance: .
CDR3aa: CASSSLAGEAKNIQYF
CDR3nt: TGTGCCAGCAGTTCACTAGCGGGAGAAGCCAAAAACATTCAGTACTTC

j_gene: TRBJ2-5
d_gene: .
v_gene: TRBV29-1
abundance: few
CDR3aa: CSVREETQYF
CDR3nt: TGCAGCGTCCGGGAGGAGACCCAGTACTTC

j_gene: TRBJ2-7
d_gene: .
v_gene: TRBV30
abundance: .
CDR3aa: CAWSKGLVEQYF
CDR3nt: TGTGCCTGGAGTAAGGGACTGGTCGAGCAGTACTTC